This TCR beta chain appears in the sequencing data of a study of blood T cell repertoires in COVID-19. Here immunoSEQ multiplex PCR was the method, and the copy in TCRdb shows in-frame clones only, minus some. The sample has some 200,000 clones, more than 75% seen once. Germline-derived CDR1 and CDR2 are LGHNT and FRNRAP. The junction had 13 bases not matched to a gene; V was cut back by 2 bases and J by 5 bases. This CDR3 spans 17 amino acids. The source of this sequence is a man at least 80 years old with acute or convalescent COVID-19. V and J are TRBV12-5 and TRBJ2-5, with TRBD1 matching over 8 bases. Input material: peripheral blood. CDR3 residues: CASGLSPGTNRGETQYF. CDR3 DNA: TGTGCTAGTGGTTTGTCGCCCGGGACAAACAGGGGGGAGACCCAGTACTTC. Based on the CDR3 plus reference TRBV12-5 and TRBJ2-5, the full variable domain is DARVTQTPRHKVTEMGQEVTMRCQPILGHNTVFWYRQTMMQGLELLAYFRNRAPLDDSGMPKDRFSAEMPDATLATLKIQPSEPRDSAVYFCASGLSPGTNRGETQYFGPGTRLLVL.